The 28 T cell receptor beta chains given below trace back to one sample, sequenced in a study of CD8+CD57+ T cells in acquired aplastic anemia. Genomic DNA acted as the template from which TCR beta VDJ combination and CDR3 sequence profiling were carried out. TCRdb recomputed calls from the reads with MiXCR, one row per CDR3 protein. The table has about 160,000 distinct CDR3 sequences, around 40% seen once. Sequenced input: sorted CD4+, CD8+, or CD8+CD57+ T cells (not recorded which) from PBMCs. These receptors all come from a human donor in good health.

The sample holds many counts of this clonotype. The chain recombines TRBV6-5 with TRBJ1-3; no clear D. Per the germline V gene, CDR1 is MNHEY and CDR2 is SVGAGI. There are 13 residues in the CDR3. The ends were cut back, 0 bases at V and 5 bases at J, with 5 bases in the middle. The CDR3 DNA reads as TGTGCCAGCAGTTACTCGACACGAAACACCATATATTTT. It is translated as CASSYSTRNTIYF.

This clonotype was observed at least ten times. The rearrangement uses TRBV7-3 and TRBJ1-3; D gene uncertain. CDR1 SGHTA and CDR2 FQGTGA come from the germline V gene. The CDR3 covers 15 residues. Trimming removed 2 bases at V and 1 base at J, with 9 bases between. The CDR3 DNA reads TGTGCCAGCAGCTTACGTTCTGGGTCTGGAAACACCATATATTTT. Encoded protein: CASSLRSGSGNTIYF.

For this clonotype: Since a much larger clone is just one base distant, this may be a read error. V gene TRBV12-3 or TRBV12-4 combines with J gene TRBJ2-1; no firm D call. The CDR3 consists of 11 residues. Here the CDR3 reads CTSSYYNEQFF. CDR3 in DNA: TGTACCAGCAGTTATTACAATGAGCAGTTCTTC.

At least ten counts were recorded for this clonotype. V gene TRBV7-2 combines with J gene TRBJ1-2, with TRBD1 identical over 9 bases. From germline, CDR1 is SGHTA and CDR2 FQGNSA. The CDR3 is 13 amino acids. The trim removed 4 bases at V and 4 bases at J, leaving 1 base unmatched. The CDR3 is CASSSGQGYGYTF. The DNA for the CDR3 is TGTGCCAGCAGCTCGGGACAGGGCTATGGCTACACCTTC. Full variable domain (outside the CDR3, taken from reference TRBV7-2 and TRBJ1-2): GAGVSQSPSNKVTEKGKDVELRCDPISGHTALYWYRQSLGQGLEFLIYFQGNSAPDKSGLPSDRFSAERTGGSVSTLTIQRTQQEDSAVYLCASSSGQGYGYTFGSGTRLTVV.

This clonotype was seen repeatedly, ten times or more. The V and J genes are TRBV7-3 and TRBJ2-2; D is possibly TRBD2 (5 bases). Germline values: CDR1 SGHTA, CDR2 FQGTGA. The CDR3 contains 13 residues. Between the trimmed V and J ends, which lost 2 bases and 5 bases, there was a span of 6 bases. The chain's CDR3 is CASSLRGTGELFF. The CDR3 nucleotides are TGTGCCAGCAGCTTACGGGGAACCGGGGAGCTGTTTTTT. Supplemented by reference TRBV7-3 and TRBJ2-2, the full variable domain reads GAGVSQTPSNKVTEKGKYVELRCDPISGHTALYWYRQSLGQGPEFLIYFQGTGAADDSGLPNDRFFAVRPEGSVSTLKIQRTERGDSAVYLCASSLRGTGELFFGEGSRLTVL.

The chain links TRBV12-3 or TRBV12-4 to TRBJ2-3; TRBD2 agrees at 7 bases. The V and J ends lost 4 bases and 2 bases, in that order; junction bases with no gene match: 9. The CDR3 is 16 residues long. The CDR3 is CASSYRRSGNTDTQYF. CDR3 in DNA: TGTGCCAGCAGTTATCGTCGCAGCGGGAACACAGATACGCAGTATTTT.

As regards this clonotype: A much larger clonotype is one base distant, so this may be a read error. The chain combines TRBV7-8 with TRBJ1-4, with D perhaps TRBD1 (5 bases). Per the germline V gene, CDR1 is SGHVS and CDR2 is FQNEAQ. V was shortened by 8 bases and J by 8 bases, with 24 bases between the two germline ends. The CDR3 has 16 residues. CDR3 nucleotides: TGTGCCAGCGGTCTTTCTCGGGGCAGACTTTTAGAAAAACTGTTTTTT. As protein: CASGLSRGRLLEKLFF.

This clonotype has at least ten counts. V gene TRBV30 combines with J gene TRBJ1-2; D is unresolved. This CDR3 has 10 amino acids. V lost 7 bases, J lost 7 bases, and 10 bases lay in between. The germline V gene has CDR1 GTSNPN and CDR2 SVGIG (reference sequence). The CDR3 nucleotides are TGTGCCTCACACTCGGGTGGCTACACCTTC. Translated, it gives CASHSGGYTF.

The chain joins TRBV5-4 to TRBJ1-6; tentative D call: TRBD1 (5 bases). Germline V CDR1 and CDR2: SGHNT, YYREEE (reference sequence). V was pared by 1 base and J by 8 bases, with 10 bases between. The CDR3 is 14 residues long. CDR3 residues: CASSLRQGYSPLHF. Here the CDR3 DNA reads TGTGCCAGCAGCTTGAGGCAGGGCTATTCACCCCTCCACTTT.

This clonotype was picked up many times. This chain links TRBV6-4 with TRBJ1-5; a weak D match, TRBD1 (6 bases). The CDR3 is made up of 19 amino acids. Germline V gene data show CDR1 as MRHNA and CDR2 as SNTAGT. V lost 2 bases and J 1 base, leaving 21 bases between the germline ends. The CDR3 DNA is TGTGCCAGCAGTGACGCCGTAGGGGAGGGGGTAGGGAGCAATCAGCCCCAGCATTTT. Translating it yields CASSDAVGEGVGSNQPQHF.

In its sample, this clonotype was seen many times. This chain uses TRBV2 with TRBJ1-4; TRBD1 might be the D (6 bases). CDR3 length equals 16 residues. V lost 5 bases and J 0 bases, leaving 13 bases between the germline ends. CDR1 is SNHLY and CDR2 is FYNNEI in the germline V gene. The CDR3 sequence: CASSQLGGATNEKLFF. The CDR3 DNA follows: TGTGCCAGCAGTCAATTAGGGGGAGCAACTAATGAAAAACTGTTTTTT.

This clonotype was counted at least ten times. The rearrangement uses TRBV5-1 and TRBJ2-2; D gene ambiguous. The CDR3 sequence is 14 residues long. Trimming pared 2 bases from V and 5 bases from J, leaving 10 bases between. Germline V gives CDR1 SGHRS, CDR2 YFSETQ. The CDR3 DNA reads TGCGCCAGCAGCTTTAACCCCACGACCGGGGAGCTGTTTTTT. Protein: CASSFNPTTGELFF.

This clonotype turned up a few times. This chain connects TRBV15 to TRBJ2-1; TRBD1 matches at 9 bases. This CDR3 has 15 residues. Germline V CDR1 and CDR2: LNHNV, YYDKDF (reference sequence). The J segment lost 8 bases and the V segment lost 3 bases, leaving 8 bases of the junction unmatched. CDR3 sequence: CATSRADRGGDEQFF. CDR3 nucleotides: TGTGCCACCAGCAGGGCGGACAGGGGAGGTGATGAGCAGTTCTTC. Supplemented by reference TRBV15 and TRBJ2-1, the full variable domain reads DAMVIQNPRYQVTQFGKPVTLSCSQTLNHNVMYWYQQKSSQAPKLLFHYYDKDFNNEADTPDNFQSRRPNTSFCFLDIRSPGLGDTAMYLCATSRADRGGDEQFFGPGTRLTVL.

On this clonotype: A much larger clone sits a single nucleotide away, making a read error possible. The chain combines TRBV19 with TRBJ2-4, with 8 nucleotides matching TRBD1. The CDR3 has 14 amino acids. Germline-derived CDR1 and CDR2 are LNHDA and SQIVND (reference sequence). The J segment lost 7 bases and the V segment lost 3 bases, leaving 5 bases of the junction unmatched. This chain's CDR3 is CASSMGQVDNIQYF. The CDR3 nucleotides read TGTGCCAGTAGTATGGGACAGGTCGACAACATTCAGTACTTC.

This clonotype showed up just a few times. V usage is TRBV6-6 and J usage is TRBJ2-2; 13 bases align to TRBD2. CDR1 is MNHNY and CDR2 is SVGAGI in the germline V gene (reference sequence). V shed 6 bases, J shed 6 bases, and the junction held 4 bases outside the gene matches. This CDR3 is built from 15 residues. CDR3 nucleotides: TGTGCCAGCAGCGGACTAGCGGGGGTTGCCGGGGAGCTGTTTTTT. Protein: CASSGLAGVAGELFF.

This clonotype came up a few times. This may be a read error, as it is one base from a much larger clone. This sequence joins TRBV7-6 and TRBJ2-1; TRBD2 matches at 13 bases. The CDR3 loop spans 15 amino acids. CDR1 SGHVS and CDR2 FNYEAQ come from the germline V gene. CDR3 coding DNA: TGTGCCAGCAGCTGGACTAGCGGGGGCCACAAGGAGCAGTTCTTC. Translating gives CASSWTSGGHKEQFF.

This clonotype was observed many times. The chain combines TRBV19 with TRBJ1-5; 7 nucleotides agree with TRBD1. This CDR3 contains 14 residues. Trimming removed 5 bases from V and 2 bases from J; junction bases left unmatched: 3. Germline CDR1 and CDR2: LNHDA and SQIVND (reference sequence). CDR3 nucleotides: TGTGCCAGTAGTGTCACAGGGGGCAATCAGCCCCAGCATTTT. Translated, it gives CASSVTGGNQPQHF.

Regarding this clonotype: The CDR3 ends on some other residue instead of the conserved phenylalanine or tryptophan, so this is likely a read error. V is TRBV2 and J is TRBJ2-5, with 7 nucleotides matching TRBD1. V shed 8 bases and J 0 bases; nucleotides not matched to a gene: 15. CDR1 and CDR2 (germline): SNHLY, FYNNEI. The CDR3 is made up of 17 amino acids. The CDR3 region is CASGKAPGTEHQETQYL. The DNA for the CDR3 is TGTGCCAGCGGGAAGGCCCCCGGGACAGAGCACCAAGAGACCCAGTACCTC.

The chain has TRBV10-3 and TRBJ2-1, with 7 bases that match TRBD1. The ends lost 0 bases at V and 10 bases at J; junction bases unmatched: 3. The CDR3 has 13 amino acids. Germline assignment: CDR1 ENHRY and CDR2 SYGVKD. CDR3 sequence (DNA): TGTGCCATCAGTGAGTCGAGGACAGGAGAGCAGTTCTTC. Translation gives CAISESRTGEQFF.

This clonotype was detected ten times or more. This chain links TRBV3-1 with TRBJ1-6; D not resolved. Trimming took off 4 bases at V and 4 bases at J, with 8 bases between the two ends. The V gene's germline CDR1 is LGHDT and CDR2 YNNKEL (reference sequence). The CDR3 spans 14 residues. CDR3 sequence: CASSPLRYNSPLHF. CDR3 bases: TGTGCCAGCAGCCCGCTGCGGTATAATTCACCCCTCCACTTT.

This clonotype showed up many times. The chain combines TRBV12-3 or TRBV12-4 with TRBJ2-3; no firm D call. The V gene lost 5 bases and the J gene lost 5 bases, with 5 bases spanning the gap. The CDR3 consists of 11 residues. Written as DNA, the CDR3 is TGTGCCAGCAGTCCTGAAGATACGCAGTATTTT. Translated: CASSPEDTQYF.

This clonotype was seen a handful of times. The rearrangement joins TRBV6-6 to TRBJ1-5, with TRBD1 matching over 10 bases. The CDR3 consists of 15 residues. V shed 7 bases and J 3 bases; nucleotides not matched to a gene: 6. Germline V gives CDR1 MNHNY, CDR2 SVGAGI (reference sequence). The CDR3 here is CASTLGQGLNQPQHF. The DNA of the CDR3 is TGTGCCAGCACTTTGGGACAGGGGCTCAATCAGCCCCAGCATTTT.

This clonotype was seen ten or more times. This chain joins TRBV7-2 and TRBJ1-5, with 7 bases that match TRBD1. The J segment lost 3 bases and the V segment lost 2 bases, leaving 4 bases of the junction unmatched. CDR1 is SGHTA and CDR2 is FQGNSA in the germline V gene. The CDR3 consists of 15 residues. CDR3: CASSLNRGINQPQHF. The CDR3 region has the DNA TGTGCCAGCAGCTTAAACAGGGGCATCAATCAGCCCCAGCATTTT.

This clonotype was observed at least ten times. This chain links TRBV24-1 with TRBJ2-3; D not certain. Per the germline V gene, CDR1 is KGHDR and CDR2 is SFDVKD. V dropped 3 bases and J dropped 2 bases, with 5 bases sitting between them. The CDR3 contains 13 residues. The CDR3 region has the DNA TGTGCCACCAGTGATCCGTACACAGATACGCAGTATTTT. It is translated as CATSDPYTDTQYF.

This clonotype showed up just a few times. V usage is TRBV20-1 and J usage is TRBJ2-1, with 7 bases matching TRBD2. Germline loops: CDR1 DFQATT, CDR2 SNEGSKA (reference sequence). The CDR3 has 12 residues. V shed 8 bases, J shed 7 bases, and the junction held 8 bases outside the gene matches. The CDR3 coding sequence is TGCAGTCCAGGTGGGGGGGGTAATGAGCAGTTCTTC. Protein product: CSPGGGGNEQFF.

This clonotype was counted ten times or more. The chain joins TRBV12-3 or TRBV12-4 to TRBJ1-1, with D perhaps TRBD1 (5 bases). This CDR3 is built from 15 residues. V was cut by 5 bases and J by 3 bases, with 16 bases left in between. The CDR3 DNA reads TGTGCCAGCAGTCGAAAGCAGGGCCCGGACACTGAAGCTTTCTTT. Encoded protein: CASSRKQGPDTEAFF.

Concerning this clonotype: The junction differs from germline at one of its ends, possibly a read error. The J gene is TRBJ1-4, the V gene TRBV5-5, with 9 bases matching TRBD1. The CDR3 covers 14 residues. CDR1 is SGHKS, CDR2 YYEKEE, per germline (reference sequence). Here the CDR3 reads CASSFGTGSERLFF. In DNA, the CDR3 is TGTGCCAGCAGCTTCGGGACAGGGAGTGAAAGACTGTTTTTT.

Ten or more counts support this clonotype. The rearrangement links TRBV27 to TRBJ2-7; 11 bases align to TRBD2. Looked up from germline, CDR1 is MNHEY and CDR2 is SMNVEV (reference sequence). The CDR3 covers 14 residues. The V and J ends lost 6 bases and 5 bases, in that order; junction bases with no gene match: 6. The CDR3 DNA sequence: TGTGCCAGCAGAGTAGCGGGAGGGCCCAACGAGCAGTACTTC. Translation gives CASRVAGGPNEQYF.